Below, one T cell receptor beta chain is given with its context. Its specificity is unknown. The CDR3 has 18 residues. V gave up 4 bases and J gave up 4 bases; unmatched junction bases: 17. Germline V gives CDR1 LGHNA, CDR2 YNFKEQ. Produced via immunoSEQ multiplex PCR; TCRdb's table is partial and in-frame only. The data show 100,000 to 150,000 clones, with roughly 85% seen just once and over 15% held by the top ten. These data originate in a study of T cell responses to AZD1222 COVID-19 vaccine. Study conclusions and caveats: Most donors were white British, females outnumbered males, and clonal diversity was possibly underestimated. Spike-specific TCR breadth and depth grew following two AZD1222 doses.

The specimen was peripheral blood, collected on day 0 of MenACWY control vaccination. The chain combines TRBV4-2 with TRBJ2-7, with 9 bases matching TRBD1. The receptor comes from an adult in good health. CDR3 residues: CASSPLLVAGQGGYEQYF. CDR3 nucleotides: TGTGCCAGCAGCCCCCTGTTGGTGGCGGGACAGGGCGGATACGAGCAGTACTTC.